The 28 T cell receptor beta chains in this list originate from one sample, sequenced in a study of monozygotic twins with inflammatory bowel disease. Following a re-call of the 5' RACE reads, TCRdb has one entry per CDR3 protein and lacks DNA. The sample has about 43,000 distinct CDR3 sequences. Source material: blood. All receptors derive from a human donor with ulcerative colitis or Crohn's disease, or a healthy co-twin of an affected twin (not recorded which).

The chain recombines TRBV20-1 with TRBJ2-3; TCRdb lists TRBD1, though no DNA is available to test this call. CDR3 length: 14 amino acids. Germline CDR1 reads DFQATT; CDR2 reads SNEGSKA (reference sequence). The CDR3 spells CSAPPGGLADTQYF.

The V and J genes are TRBV5-6 and TRBJ1-2. CDR1 is SGHDT, CDR2 YYEEEE, per germline. CDR3 length equals 12 residues. CDR3 loop: CASSLAGRGYTF.

The chain links TRBV20-1 to TRBJ2-7. CDR1 and CDR2 (germline): DFQATT, SNEGSKA (reference sequence). This CDR3 spans 13 amino acids. The CDR3 region is CSARVSALYEQYF.

The rearrangement links TRBV2 to TRBJ2-2; TCRdb outputs TRBD2, but without DNA this stays unchecked. This CDR3 spans 19 amino acids. Germline V lookup: CDR1 SNHLY, CDR2 FYNNEI. This chain's CDR3 is CASSEALWGLAGATGELFF.

The chain couples TRBV27 to TRBJ2-6; with no DNA, the TCRdb D assignment of TRBD1 cannot be verified. The CDR3 runs to 16 residues. From germline, CDR1 is MNHEY and CDR2 SMNVEV (reference sequence). CDR3 loop: CASRRQGGAGANVLTF.

V is TRBV4-3 and J is TRBJ1-1. The CDR3 sequence is 15 residues long. The V gene's germline CDR1 is LGHNA and CDR2 YSLEER. The CDR3 loop is CASSLLYSDSTEAFF.

J is TRBJ2-5 and V is TRBV5-1; there is no DNA to check the TCRdb D call of TRBD1. The germline gives CDR1 SGHRS, CDR2 YFSETQ. The CDR3 contains 14 residues. CDR3 sequence reads: CASSQVGQGETQYF.

The chain combines TRBV18 with TRBJ2-7; TCRdb's D gene call, TRBD2, goes unchecked for lack of DNA. The CDR3 covers 15 residues. Germline CDR1 reads KGHSH; CDR2 reads LQKENI. CDR3 sequence reads: CASSPSQGPPYEQYF.

The chain is built from TRBV20-1 and TRBJ2-7. Germline V CDR1 and CDR2: DFQATT, SNEGSKA (reference sequence). The CDR3 length is 14 residues. This CDR3 reads CSAREGLGPYEQYF.

The chain joins TRBV12-3 or TRBV12-4 to TRBJ2-7. The CDR3 runs to 12 residues. The CDR3 protein is CAISIGSYEQYF.

The CDR3 spells CASREQVSGYTF. The chain recombines TRBV2 with TRBJ1-2. Germline values: CDR1 SNHLY, CDR2 FYNNEI. This CDR3 is built from 12 residues. Using reference TRBV2 and TRBJ1-2 for the parts outside the CDR3, the full variable domain is EPEVTQTPSHQVTQMGQEVILRCVPISNHLYFYWYRQILGQKVEFLVSFYNNEISEKSEIFDDQFSVERPDGSNFTLKIRSTKLEDSAMYFCASREQVSGYTFGSGTRLTVV.

This chain links TRBV6-4 with TRBJ2-6. The CDR3 length is 15 residues. The germline CDR1 and CDR2 sequences are MRHNA and SNTAGT. This chain's CDR3 is CASSDGVSGANVLTF.

The chain links TRBV6-6 to TRBJ1-2. Germline CDR1 MNHNY, CDR2 SVGAGI (reference sequence). The CDR3 spans 14 residues. The CDR3 region is CASSYSSTEYGYTF.

The chain joins TRBV7-2 to TRBJ1-1; TCRdb names TRBD1, which stays unverified in the absence of DNA. This CDR3 comprises 14 residues. From germline, CDR1 is SGHTA and CDR2 FQGNSA. The CDR3 here is CASSLRTENTEAFF. Full variable domain (rest looked up from reference TRBV7-2 and TRBJ1-1): GAGVSQSPSNKVTEKGKDVELRCDPISGHTALYWYRQSLGQGLEFLIYFQGNSAPDKSGLPSDRFSAERTGGSVSTLTIQRTQQEDSAVYLCASSLRTENTEAFFGQGTRLTVV.

The chain employs TRBV7-2 and TRBJ2-1; there is no DNA to check the TCRdb D call of TRBD1. CDR3 size: 15 residues. Germline assignment: CDR1 SGHTA and CDR2 FQGNSA. The CDR3 protein is CASSLSGTGGNEQFF.

The chain recombines TRBV27 with TRBJ2-4; the TRBD1 assignment by TCRdb is unverifiable without DNA. This CDR3 is 14 amino acids long. Germline V gene sequence: CDR1 MNHEY, CDR2 SMNVEV (reference sequence). This chain's CDR3 is CASNATGGTYIQYF.

The CDR3 protein is CASRLNQPQHF. The chain joins TRBV2 to TRBJ1-5. Germline CDR1 SNHLY, CDR2 FYNNEI. The CDR3 sequence is 11 residues long.

The gene calls are TRBV24-1 and TRBJ1-2. The CDR3 contains 14 residues. Germline V gene sequence: CDR1 KGHDR, CDR2 SFDVKD. CDR3 sequence reads: CATSDLEINYGYTF.

The gene calls are TRBV29-1 and TRBJ2-1; without DNA, the TCRdb call of TRBD2 cannot be checked. CDR1 is SQVTM and CDR2 is ANQGSEA in the germline V gene. The CDR3 is 13 residues long. The CDR3 sequence is CSVRAGGYNEQFF.

The chain carries TRBV4-1 and TRBJ2-2. Per germline, CDR1 MGHRA and CDR2 YSYEKL. The CDR3 has 15 residues. The CDR3 sequence is CASSQVLSSTGELFF.

This chain links TRBV5-1 with TRBJ2-2. Germline lookup yields CDR1 SGHRS and CDR2 YFSETQ. The CDR3 covers 14 residues. The CDR3 here is CASKVSQNTGELFF.

This chain connects TRBV24-1 to TRBJ2-2. The CDR3 is 12 amino acids. Germline V gene data show CDR1 as KGHDR and CDR2 as SFDVKD. CDR3: CATSERIGELFF.

The chain carries TRBV19 and TRBJ1-1; TCRdb returns TRBD1, unconfirmable since there is no DNA. This CDR3 region has 13 residues. CDR1 is LNHDA and CDR2 is SQIVND in the germline V gene (reference sequence). The CDR3 sequence is CASSVDRATEAFF.

The V and J genes are TRBV29-1 and TRBJ2-2; TCRdb gives TRBD1 as the D gene, but with no DNA this cannot be confirmed. Germline CDR1 reads SQVTM; CDR2 reads ANQGSEA. The CDR3 has 15 amino acids. CDR3 protein: CSALGAVGSTGELFF.

The genes are TRBV4-2 and TRBJ2-5; TCRdb's D gene call, TRBD1, goes unchecked for lack of DNA. The CDR3 is 14 amino acids. Germline values: CDR1 LGHNA, CDR2 YNFKEQ. The CDR3 here is CASSQDVREETQYF.

This CDR3 is CASSLDGGTEAFF. The chain uses TRBV5-1 and TRBJ1-1. The CDR3 length is 13 residues. CDR1 SGHRS and CDR2 YFSETQ come from the germline V gene. Full variable domain (missing parts from reference TRBV5-1 and TRBJ1-1): KAGVTQTPRYLIKTRGQQVTLSCSPISGHRSVSWYQQTPGQGLQFLFEYFSETQRNKGNFPGRFSGRQFSNSRSEMNVSTLELGDSALYLCASSLDGGTEAFFGQGTRLTVV.

This rearrangement joins TRBV5-1 to TRBJ1-1; TCRdb selects TRBD1, and the lack of DNA leaves this call unchecked. The CDR3 runs 14 residues. Germline CDR1 and CDR2: SGHRS and YFSETQ. CDR3 residues: CASSLEGANTEAFF. The entire variable domain, with the rest obtained from reference TRBV5-1 and TRBJ1-1, is as follows: KAGVTQTPRYLIKTRGQQVTLSCSPISGHRSVSWYQQTPGQGLQFLFEYFSETQRNKGNFPGRFSGRQFSNSRSEMNVSTLELGDSALYLCASSLEGANTEAFFGQGTRLTVV.

The chain links TRBV5-1 to TRBJ1-1. Per germline, CDR1 SGHRS and CDR2 YFSETQ. The length of the CDR3 is 15 residues. CDR3 protein: CASSPRGGQNTEAFF.